What follows describes a single T cell receptor (beta chain). The data derive from a study of blood T cell repertoires in COVID-19. The assay was immunoSEQ multiplex PCR, and TCRdb's table has in-frame clones only and misses some. This table has around 360,000 clones, approximately 89% appearing once. V dropped 5 bases and J dropped 7 bases, with 18 bases sitting between them. Germline V gene sequence: CDR1 SNHLY, CDR2 FYNNEI. CDR3 size: 15 residues. Sequenced sample: peripheral blood. The V and J genes are TRBV2 and TRBJ1-5; weak D call: TRBD1 (6 bases). The TCR comes from a woman aged 25 to 39 with COVID-19, enrolled during active disease. The CDR3 loop is CASSPLTGGGQPQHF. CDR3 nucleotide sequence: TGTGCCAGCAGTCCCCTAACGGGAGGGGGACAGCCCCAGCATTTT. Full variable domain (outside the CDR3, taken from reference TRBV2 and TRBJ1-5): EPEVTQTPSHQVTQMGQEVILRCVPISNHLYFYWYRQILGQKVEFLVSFYNNEISEKSEIFDDQFSVERPDGSNFTLKIRSTKLEDSAMYFCASSPLTGGGQPQHFGDGTRLSIL.